The clone carrying this T cell receptor beta chain has just a few counts. TCRdb redid the calling of the 5' RACE reads with MiXCR, one entry per CDR3 protein. The sample comprises about 700,000 distinct CDR3 sequences, 8.6% of which are singletons, and around 0.98% rests with the top ten. The data are from a study of identical twins. The ends were cut back, 3 bases at V and 5 bases at J, with 22 bases in the middle. This CDR3 is 17 amino acids long. The germline V gene has CDR1 MNHEY and CDR2 SVGAGI. These data are also associated with another study on yellow fever vaccine responses in identical twins.

The sequence was collected from a woman between 18 and 29 years old in good health. The V call is TRBV6-5, the J call TRBJ2-5; D uncertain. The sample comprised PBMCs. The chain's CDR3 is CASSYQPPGWSPETQYF. CDR3 nucleotide sequence: TGTGCCAGCAGTTATCAACCCCCCGGTTGGAGTCCGGAGACCCAGTACTTC.